This is a list of T cell receptor beta chains from one sample in a study of Ad26.COV2.S vaccination and SARS-CoV-2 variants. Clones were read by immunoSEQ multiplex PCR, and TCRdb kept only the in-frame ones, dropping some. Among about 410,000 clones listed, 80% to 95% were seen once. This specimen consisted of peripheral blood, obtained in a trial of Ad26.COV2.S vaccine versus placebo. The receptors come from a person aged 18-60 years who received the Ad26.COV2.S COVID-19 vaccine or a placebo. The conserved cysteine and the conserved F or W are not part of the CDR3 here. Each record gives: V gene, CDR3 protein.

>TRBV6-1
ASSDPGTFLLT
>TRBV29-1
SVVFRDGTYEQY
>TRBV7-9
ASSFSGGSGDTQY
>TRBV9
ASSVGRGQRTNEKLF
>TRBV6-6
ASSPGTGEYSNQPQH
>TRBV5-5
ASSGRTGEIEQF
>TRBV11-3
ASSLAGTSGGHSYNEQF
>TRBV29-1
SVQSGTQY
>TRBV4-1
ASSQPGGRNQPQH
>TRBV27
ASRVTGGDTLH
>TRBV6-2/TRBV6-3
ASSAPKADTQY
>TRBV4-1
ASSSPAYPWGNTIY
>TRBV5-1
ASSLDTRKASTDTQY